This TCR beta chain was identified in a study of CD8 T cells in Susac syndrome. CD8+ and CD4+ T cells circulating in blood were sequenced for TCR beta. It was negative isolation that provided the CD8+ and CD4+ T cells, whereas TEMRA cells were enriched by FACS. Per germline, CDR1 LNHNV and CDR2 YYDKDF (reference sequence). Trimming took 4 bases from V and 2 from J; bases not matched to a gene: 6. CDR3 length: 15 residues. Reverse transcription of about 0.5 to 1 ug RNA used random hexamers. The amplification used immunoSEQ multiplex PCR on TCR beta CDR3; it spanned 54 Vbeta and 13 Jbeta. In TCRdb, the immunoSEQ multiplex PCR reads were re-called with MiXCR into one record per CDR3 protein. Of around 130,000 distinct CDR3 sequences in the sample, roughly 89% were seen once.

This receptor was identified in a human donor with multiple sclerosis. Sequenced: CD8+ T cells from PBMCs. The rearrangement uses TRBV15 and TRBJ2-3; 7 bases match TRBD1. The CDR3 spells CATSNTGQPTDTQYF. The CDR3 coding sequence is TGTGCCACCAGCAACACGGGACAGCCCACAGATACGCAGTATTTT.